Sequencing of this TCR beta chain was carried out in a study of human T cells and chemical hapten exposure. Study summary: 2% DPC applied to a 2 cm by 2 cm arm area sensitized donors.

MiXCR was run by TCRdb on the RACE reads, yielding one entry per CDR3 protein. The sample lists roughly 100,000 distinct CDR3 sequences; 34% were seen once. Findings and limits, study-wide: Given that the donors had alopecia, their immune response may differ from that seen in healthy people. There was no change with DPC sensitization in TCRs above 1 in 1000 frequency.

Comment on this clonotype: Its target is unknown.

The CDR3 totals 14 residues. CDR1 and CDR2 from the germline V gene are SQVTM and ANQGSEA. V shed 3 bases and J shed 4 bases, with 12 bases lying between them. As for time point: patch test 3, about 24 weeks after DPC sensitization. The sample's treatment: therapeutic diphenylcyclopropenone sensitization with weekly scalp DPC. Suited to DPC and affected by alopecia, the donors ranged from 18 to 70 years old. The sequence was collected from a man in his forties with alopecia areata. Some clones in this sample may be carry-over from other donors' samples. This chain links TRBV29-1 with TRBJ2-2; D remains unclear. The material sequenced was whole blood, taken in connection with sensitization to the hapten diphenylcyclopropenone (DPC). The CDR3 sequence: CSVDPTITTGELFF. DNA for the CDR3: TGCAGCGTTGACCCGACAATCACCACCGGGGAGCTGTTTTTT.